The present T cell receptor (beta chain) was sequenced within a study of blood T cell repertoires in COVID-19 (dated by TCRdb to about 2020). For the wider study: Collaborator samples came from the United States, Italy and Spain and covered acute and convalescent phases of COVID-19. The repertoires were made available in a free public database intended to serve as a resource for research on the immune response to SARS-CoV-2. A de-identified subject ID, COVID-19 status, age in years and sex were almost always included in the sample metadata. Where available, HLA class I and class II types were taken from metadata supplied by the sample provider and were not determined by assay-based typing. The material from the prospective study consisted of cDNA or gDNA derived from T cells, B-cell-depleted T cells, or PBMCs. The samples were drawn from the first 160 participants of the ongoing ImmuneRACE study and from under 1,500 subjects provided by 6 global collaborators. The dataset comprised deeply sampled blood TCRbeta repertoires from subjects exposed to, actively infected with, or recovered from COVID-19. What the study reported, not specific to this receptor: The quantity of clinical and demographic metadata differed by source and by participant and was supplied without curation.

The germline V gene specifies MNHEY as CDR1 and SVGAGI as CDR2. Taken from cysteine to phenylalanine, the CDR3 has 13 residues. Just the 39-base CDR3 DNA is kept, in frame starting at base 1. V loses 6 bases at its end and J loses 8 bases; junction bases beyond the gene matches: 8. The immunoSEQ Assay, a bias-controlled multiplex PCR, was used to amplify TCRbeta CDR3 regions from genomic DNA. The study's own analysis went as follows. Nucleated cell counts per sample were estimated from amplification of reference gene primers within the assay. To quantify the absolute abundance of each unique TCRbeta CDR3 rearrangement, sequence reads were collapsed and filtered. For each sample, productive Simpson clonality was calculated as the square root of Simpson's diversity index over productive rearrangements. The source is immuneACCESS, and TCRdb retained only in-frame sequences with V and J called. Part of the clones is not carried over; for the studies checked, unresolved V genes explain less than half of this, and the remainder is unexplained. D and trimming come from the DNA, and the V and J calls and clone size come from that table. In all, the sample holds about 99,000 clones, and roughly 80% of those were seen once. The ten largest clones represent more than 10% of the sample.

Collaborating institutions collected whole blood in K2EDTA tubes following their own protocols. For TCRbeta analysis, collaborators shipped samples in one of three forms: frozen whole blood, isolated PBMCs, or DNA extracted from either of those sample types. Details on this clone: Its cognate antigen has yet to be identified. No much larger clonotype is one base removed from it; base qualities were not supplied.

The TCR sequence derives from a human donor in a cohort sampled during active COVID-19. The rearranged chain carries TRBV6-5 and TRBJ1-2, with 8 middle bases fitting TRBD1. The sequenced material came from peripheral blood. The nucleotide sequence reads TGTGCCAGCAGACAGACAGGGGCGGAGGGCTACACCTTC. This gives the protein CASRQTGAEGYTF.